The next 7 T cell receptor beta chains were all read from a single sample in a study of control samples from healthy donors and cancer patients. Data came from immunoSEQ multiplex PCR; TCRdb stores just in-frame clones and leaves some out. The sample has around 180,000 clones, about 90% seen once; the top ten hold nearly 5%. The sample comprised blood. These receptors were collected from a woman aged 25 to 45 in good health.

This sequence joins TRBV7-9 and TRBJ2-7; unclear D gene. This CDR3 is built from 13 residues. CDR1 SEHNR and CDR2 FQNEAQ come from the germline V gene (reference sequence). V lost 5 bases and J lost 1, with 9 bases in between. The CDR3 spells CASSPDGSYEQYV. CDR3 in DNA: TGTGCCAGCAGCCCGGACGGATCCTACGAGCAGTACGTC.

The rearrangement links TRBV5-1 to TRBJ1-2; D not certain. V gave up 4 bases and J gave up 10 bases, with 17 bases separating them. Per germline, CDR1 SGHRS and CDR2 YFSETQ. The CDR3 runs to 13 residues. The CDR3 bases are TGCGCCAGCAGCGGGGTGGTCGATTCGGACTACACCTTC. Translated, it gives CASSGVVDSDYTF.

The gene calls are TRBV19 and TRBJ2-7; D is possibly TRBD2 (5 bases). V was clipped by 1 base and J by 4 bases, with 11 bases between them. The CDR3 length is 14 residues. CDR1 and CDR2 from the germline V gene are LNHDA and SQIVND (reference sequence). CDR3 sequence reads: CASSIGRGPYEQYF. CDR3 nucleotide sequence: TGTGCCAGTAGTATAGGAAGAGGGCCATACGAGCAGTACTTC.

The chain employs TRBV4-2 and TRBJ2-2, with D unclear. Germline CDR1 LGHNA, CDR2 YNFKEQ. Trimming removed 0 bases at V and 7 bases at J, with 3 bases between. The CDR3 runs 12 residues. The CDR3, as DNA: TGTGCCAGCAGCCAAGAGATCGGGGAGCTGTTTTTT. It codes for CASSQEIGELFF.

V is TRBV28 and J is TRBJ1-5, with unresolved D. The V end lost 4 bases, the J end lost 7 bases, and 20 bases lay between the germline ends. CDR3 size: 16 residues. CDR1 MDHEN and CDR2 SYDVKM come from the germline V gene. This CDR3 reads CASSWPGHPPPQPQHF. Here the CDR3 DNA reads TGTGCCAGCAGTTGGCCGGGCCACCCGCCTCCCCAGCCCCAGCATTTT. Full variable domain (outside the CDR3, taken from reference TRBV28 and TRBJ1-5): DVKVTQSSRYLVKRTGEKVFLECVQDMDHENMFWYRQDPGLGLRLIYFSYDVKMKEKGDIPEGYSVSREKKERFSLILESASTNQTSMYLCASSWPGHPPPQPQHFGDGTRLSIL.

The CDR3 is CATSRSGQYEKLFF. CDR3 DNA: TGTGCCACCAGCAGATCGGGACAATATGAAAAACTGTTTTTT. The rearrangement links TRBV15 to TRBJ1-4; TRBD1 is a possible D gene (6 bases). Germline CDR1 is LNHNV and CDR2 is YYDKDF (reference sequence). CDR3 size: 14 residues. Trimming cost V 2 bases and J 6 bases, with 10 bases left between them.

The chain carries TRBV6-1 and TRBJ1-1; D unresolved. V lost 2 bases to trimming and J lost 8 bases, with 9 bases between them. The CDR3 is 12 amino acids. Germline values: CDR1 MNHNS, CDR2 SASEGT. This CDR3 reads CASSEQATEAFF. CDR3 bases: TGTGCCAGCAGTGAACAGGCAACAGAAGCTTTCTTT.